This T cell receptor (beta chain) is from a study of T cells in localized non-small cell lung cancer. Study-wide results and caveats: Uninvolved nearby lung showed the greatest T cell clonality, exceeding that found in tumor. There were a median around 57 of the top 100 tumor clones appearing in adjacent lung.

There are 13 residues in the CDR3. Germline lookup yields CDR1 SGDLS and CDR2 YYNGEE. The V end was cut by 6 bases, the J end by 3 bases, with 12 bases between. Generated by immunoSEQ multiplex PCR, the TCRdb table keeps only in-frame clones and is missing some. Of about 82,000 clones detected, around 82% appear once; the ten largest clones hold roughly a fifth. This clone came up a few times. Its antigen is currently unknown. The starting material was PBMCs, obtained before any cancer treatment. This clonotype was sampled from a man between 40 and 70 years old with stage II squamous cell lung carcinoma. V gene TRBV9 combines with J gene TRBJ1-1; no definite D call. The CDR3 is CASNAGLDTEAFF. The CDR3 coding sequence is TGTGCCAGCAACGCGGGTCTAGACACTGAAGCTTTCTTT.